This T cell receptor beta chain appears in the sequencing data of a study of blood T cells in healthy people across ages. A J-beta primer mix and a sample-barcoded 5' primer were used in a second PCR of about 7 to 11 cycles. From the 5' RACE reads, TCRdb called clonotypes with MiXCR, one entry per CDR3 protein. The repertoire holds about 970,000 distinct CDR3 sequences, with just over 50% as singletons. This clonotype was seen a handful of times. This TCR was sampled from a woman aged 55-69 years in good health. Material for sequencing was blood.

This CDR3 reads CSARDRAGFGKLFF. CDR3 bases: TGCAGTGCTAGAGATCGGGCAGGGTTTGGAAAACTGTTTTTT. This chain links TRBV20-1 with TRBJ1-4; maybe TRBD1 (5 bases). There are 14 residues in the CDR3. The V gene lost 0 bases and the J gene lost 10 bases, with 15 bases spanning the gap. Germline-derived CDR1 and CDR2 are DFQATT and SNEGSKA (reference sequence).